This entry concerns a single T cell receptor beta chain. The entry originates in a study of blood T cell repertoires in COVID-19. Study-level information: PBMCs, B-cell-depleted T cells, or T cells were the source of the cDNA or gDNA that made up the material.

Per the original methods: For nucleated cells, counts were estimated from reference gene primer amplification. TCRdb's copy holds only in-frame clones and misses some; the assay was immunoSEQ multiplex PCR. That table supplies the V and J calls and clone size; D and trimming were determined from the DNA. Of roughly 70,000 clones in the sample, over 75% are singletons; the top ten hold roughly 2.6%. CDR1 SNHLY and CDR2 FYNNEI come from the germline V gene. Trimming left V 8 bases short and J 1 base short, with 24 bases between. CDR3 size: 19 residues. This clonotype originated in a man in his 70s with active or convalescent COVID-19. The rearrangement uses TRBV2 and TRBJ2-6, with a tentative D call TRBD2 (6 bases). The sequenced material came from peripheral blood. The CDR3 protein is CASAGLTTTSISGANVLTF. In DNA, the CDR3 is TGTGCCAGCGCTGGACTAACGACTACCTCCATTTCTGGGGCCAACGTCCTGACTTTC.